The clone carrying this T cell receptor beta chain showed up just once. The antigen is not known. The data were taken from a study of regulatory T cells in long-lasting Graves disease. Study context: Over 5 years of antithyroid drugs plus positive TSH receptor antibodies defined persistent Graves' disease.

The CDR3 consists of 13 residues. V was shortened by 8 bases and J by 10 bases, with 18 bases between the two germline ends. Study-wide points: Persistent cases favored TRBV28, TRBJ1-2 and TRBJ2-5.

With iRepertoire HTBI primers and Arm-PCR of CDR3 regions, TCR beta libraries were built. A single record per CDR3 protein comes from TCRdb applying MiXCR to the multiplex PCR reads. Of hundreds of thousands of distinct CDR3 sequences listed, approximately 22% are singletons. Stated time point: persistent/refractory GD, antithyroid drugs over 5 years with positive TRAb. Extracted RNA from PBMCs served as the source of the TCR library. The source was peripheral blood mononuclear cells (PBMCs), collected when the disease was refractory, from a patient treated with antithyroid drugs. This sequence was found in a female donor with Graves disease. The rearrangement links TRBV12-3 or TRBV12-4 to TRBJ2-1; a weak D match, TRBD2 (5 bases). The CDR3 DNA reads as TGTGCCAGCCTTAGGGCGGGCTCAATGGAGCAGTTCTTC. Translating it yields CASLRAGSMEQFF.